These 19 T cell receptor beta chains were all obtained from the same sample, sequenced in a study of shared clonotypes between healthy human individuals. Assay used: immunoSEQ multiplex PCR; TCRdb lists only in-frame clones, some missing. In the table there are nearly 750,000 clones, 72% of which are singletons. Source material: memory CD4+ T cells sorted from blood. Subset denoted: CD45RA-negative fraction. The receptors come from a woman aged 30 to 39 in good health.

This chain uses TRBV28 with TRBJ2-7; the match to TRBD1 covers 8 bases. The ends lost 5 bases at V and 1 base at J; junction bases unmatched: 10. The CDR3 is made up of 16 amino acids. Looked up from germline, CDR1 is MDHEN and CDR2 is SYDVKM. The CDR3 DNA follows: TGTGCCAGCAGTCCGTGGACAGGGTCTAGGTCCTACGAGCAGTACTTC. It codes for CASSPWTGSRSYEQYF.

V usage is TRBV4-1 and J usage is TRBJ1-5; TRBD1 matches at 8 bases. The CDR3 is made up of 18 amino acids. V shed 1 base and J 6 bases; nucleotides not matched to a gene: 14. The V gene's germline CDR1 is MGHRA and CDR2 YSYEKL. CDR3 sequence: CASSQARAGGLFSQPQHF. The CDR3 DNA reads as TGCGCCAGCAGCCAAGCCCGGGCAGGGGGCCTCTTTAGTCAGCCCCAGCATTTT.

CDR3 sequence reads: CAIQGRGAEEQYF. CDR3 nucleotide sequence: TGTGCCATCCAAGGCAGGGGGGCAGAAGAGCAGTACTTC. V is TRBV28 and J is TRBJ2-7; perhaps TRBD1 as D (7 bases). This CDR3 spans 13 amino acids. V shed 10 bases and J shed 7 bases, with 20 bases lying between them. Germline V gene sequence: CDR1 MDHEN, CDR2 SYDVKM.

The chain links TRBV2 to TRBJ1-5, with 8 nucleotides matching TRBD1. V shed 4 bases, J shed 6 bases, and the junction held 8 bases outside the gene matches. Germline V gene sequence: CDR1 SNHLY, CDR2 FYNNEI. The CDR3 is 15 residues long. In DNA, the CDR3 is TGTGCCAGCAGTGGGTCGGCAGGGGGCCTTCAGCCCCAGCATTTT. It codes for CASSGSAGGLQPQHF.

The table lists this clone with a few counts. This chain uses TRBV4-1 with TRBJ1-5; tentatively, D is TRBD1 (6 bases). Germline CDR1 and CDR2: MGHRA and YSYEKL. The CDR3 runs 14 residues. V shed 4 bases and J shed 4 bases, with 11 bases lying between them. The CDR3 nucleotides are TGCGCCAGCAGCCCACAGGGCGGGAATCAGCCCCAGCATTTT. This codes for CASSPQGGNQPQHF.

This clone appeared a few times. The V gene is TRBV9, the J gene TRBJ2-3; no clear D gene. V gave up 4 bases and J gave up 5 bases, with 8 bases separating them. Germline CDR1 is SGDLS and CDR2 is YYNGEE. The CDR3 sequence is 12 residues long. The CDR3 sequence is CASSPQLDTQYF. CDR3 DNA: TGTGCCAGCAGCCCACAGCTAGATACGCAGTATTTT.

The chain combines TRBV5-1 with TRBJ2-5; TRBD1 might be the D (6 bases). The CDR3 contains 15 residues. Trimming shortened V by 7 bases and J by 5 bases, and 21 bases separated the two germline ends. Germline V gives CDR1 SGHRS, CDR2 YFSETQ. In DNA, the CDR3 is TGCGCCAGCCGTGAAGGGGTTCAGGGGTTTGAGACCCAGTACTTC. Translation gives CASREGVQGFETQYF.

The J gene is TRBJ1-1, the V gene TRBV6-4, with no clear D. CDR1 is MRHNA and CDR2 is SNTAGT in the germline V gene. CDR3 length equals 16 residues. Trimming pared 5 bases from V and 4 bases from J, leaving 20 bases between. The CDR3 nucleotides are TGTGCCAGCAGTTTCTATTGGGTGGGTTGGTTCACTGAAGCTTTCTTT. Protein sequence: CASSFYWVGWFTEAFF.

The chain joins TRBV11-2 to TRBJ2-7, with 8 bases that match TRBD1. J was trimmed by 4 bases and V by 1 base; bases with no gene match: 3. The germline CDR1 and CDR2 sequences are SGHAT and FQNNGV. The CDR3 consists of 14 residues. CDR3 in amino acids: CASSLVGTGYEQYF. CDR3 sequence (DNA): TGTGCCAGCAGCTTAGTCGGGACAGGTTACGAGCAGTACTTC.

V usage is TRBV14 and J usage is TRBJ2-7; no definite D call. Germline assignment: CDR1 SGHDN and CDR2 FVKESK. V lost 2 bases and J 4 bases, leaving 12 bases between the germline ends. The CDR3 runs to 14 residues. DNA of the CDR3: TGTGCCAGCAGCCAATCTGGACCGATATACGAGCAGTACTTC. Protein product: CASSQSGPIYEQYF.

The genes are TRBV9 and TRBJ2-1, with 10 positions matching TRBD2. V was pared by 0 bases and J by 1 base, with 1 base of the junction left unmatched. CDR3 length: 16 amino acids. Germline CDR1 reads SGDLS; CDR2 reads YYNGEE. In nucleotides, the CDR3 is TGTGCCAGCAGCGTAGATAGCGGGAGGTCCTACAATGAGCAGTTCTTC. Protein sequence: CASSVDSGRSYNEQFF.

The rearrangement uses TRBV28 and TRBJ1-2; TRBD1 is a possible D gene (6 bases). The V end was cut by 3 bases, the J end by 7 bases, with 18 bases between. Germline loops: CDR1 MDHEN, CDR2 SYDVKM. CDR3 length: 15 amino acids. The CDR3 sequence: CASSLTGFQLSGYTF. The CDR3 coding sequence is TGTGCCAGCAGTTTGACAGGATTCCAATTAAGTGGCTACACCTTC.

The chain links TRBV4-2 to TRBJ2-7; 7 bases are shared with TRBD1. After removal of 3 bases from V and 2 bases from J, the junction contained 16 bases not matched to a gene. The CDR3 loop spans 18 amino acids. Germline loops: CDR1 LGHNA, CDR2 YNFKEQ. CDR3: CASSHLKGAAGQAYEQYF. Here the CDR3 DNA reads TGTGCCAGCAGCCACCTCAAGGGGGCGGCCGGCCAAGCCTACGAGCAGTACTTC.

The V and J genes are TRBV11-2 and TRBJ2-5, with D perhaps matching TRBD2 (6 bases). There are 14 residues in the CDR3. The V end was cut by 5 bases, the J end by 9 bases, with 19 bases between. Germline V gene data show CDR1 as SGHAT and CDR2 as FQNNGV. The CDR3 protein is CASSLGGGRGAQYF. The CDR3 DNA follows: TGTGCCAGCAGCCTGGGGGGAGGCAGAGGGGCCCAGTACTTC.

This chain links TRBV6-1 with TRBJ2-7; TRBD2 agrees at 7 bases. Germline V CDR1 and CDR2: MNHNS, SASEGT. CDR3 length: 14 amino acids. V lost 1 base, J lost 4 bases, and 4 bases stayed unmatched. This CDR3 reads CASSEGGGSYEQYF. The CDR3 coding sequence is TGTGCCAGCAGTGAAGGGGGCGGGAGTTACGAGCAGTACTTC.

V and J are TRBV5-1 and TRBJ2-7; TRBD1 matches at 9 bases. CDR3 length equals 16 residues. After removal of 0 bases from V and 1 base from J, the junction contained 5 bases not matched to a gene. Germline CDR1 reads SGHRS; CDR2 reads YFSETQ. The CDR3 DNA follows: TGCGCCAGCAGCTTGGGCCGGGACAGGGTTTCCTACGAGCAGTACTTC. Translating gives CASSLGRDRVSYEQYF.

This chain uses TRBV14 with TRBJ2-2; TRBD2 aligns across 12 bases. The CDR3 is 15 residues long. CDR1 SGHDN and CDR2 FVKESK come from the germline V gene. With 6 bases clipped from V and 6 bases from J, the junction kept 5 bases outside the gene matches. CDR3 DNA: TGTGCCAGCAGTTCTCGGACTAGCGGGGCCGGGGAGCTGTTTTTT. Translation gives CASSSRTSGAGELFF.

V gene TRBV15 combines with J gene TRBJ2-7; D tentatively reads TRBD1 or TRBD2 (5 bases each). Trimming stripped 3 bases from V and 6 bases from J, with 15 bases between. The CDR3 contains 14 residues. Per germline, CDR1 LNHNV and CDR2 YYDKDF (reference sequence). The CDR3 DNA is TGTGCCACCAGCAGCTCCCCCGGGACCTCCGAGCAGTACTTC. Encoded protein: CATSSSPGTSEQYF.

This clone came up a few times. The chain uses TRBV19 and TRBJ1-5; D gene ambiguous. CDR3 length equals 13 residues. Between the trimmed V and J ends, which lost 5 bases and 3 bases, there was a span of 8 bases. Germline loops: CDR1 LNHDA, CDR2 SQIVND (reference sequence). CDR3 region: CASSVQLNQPQHF. CDR3 DNA sequence: TGTGCCAGTAGTGTGCAGCTCAATCAGCCCCAGCATTTT.